These T cell receptor beta chains were read from a single sample in a study of blood T cells in healthy people across ages. TCRdb reprocessed the 5' RACE reads via MiXCR and lists one record per CDR3 protein. The sample lists around 1,800,000 distinct CDR3 sequences; 30% to 40% were seen once. The sample taken for sequencing was blood. The receptors were sampled from a human donor in good health. CDR3s include the opening cysteine and the closing phenylalanine or tryptophan. The D gene is left open where the match is weak. Size is omitted from some rows. Given values are once, few, many or a class for expanded clones.

abundance: few; d_gene: -; j_gene: TRBJ2-2; v_gene: TRBV20-1; CDR3aa: CSAGKGELFF; CDR3nt: TGCAGTGCGGGGAAAGGGGAGCTGTTTTTT
abundance: -; d_gene: -; j_gene: TRBJ2-5; v_gene: TRBV2; CDR3aa: CASTEYREETQYF; CDR3nt: TGTGCCAGCACTGAGTATCGGGAAGAGACCCAGTACTTC
abundance: few; d_gene: -; j_gene: TRBJ1-2; v_gene: TRBV6-6; CDR3aa: CASSYLTGYGYTF; CDR3nt: TGTGCCAGCAGTTACCTTACGGGCTATGGCTACACCTTC
abundance: many; d_gene: -; j_gene: TRBJ2-6; v_gene: TRBV7-8; CDR3aa: CASSHVKSGANVLTF; CDR3nt: TGTGCCAGCAGCCATGTGAAGTCTGGGGCCAACGTCCTGACTTTC
abundance: -; d_gene: -; j_gene: TRBJ2-5; v_gene: TRBV7-8; CDR3aa: CASRPGPTRETQYF; CDR3nt: TGTGCCAGCAGACCGGGGCCAACAAGGGAGACCCAGTACTTC
abundance: -; d_gene: TRBD2; j_gene: TRBJ2-5; v_gene: TRBV10-2; CDR3aa: CAVNAGDEETQYF; CDR3nt: TGCGCCGTCAACGCGGGGGACGAAGAGACCCAGTACTTC
abundance: few; d_gene: -; j_gene: TRBJ2-5; v_gene: TRBV20-1; CDR3aa: CSARDQGDLQETQYF; CDR3nt: TGCAGTGCTAGAGACCAAGGGGACCTTCAAGAGACCCAGTACTTC
abundance: -; d_gene: TRBD2; j_gene: TRBJ2-5; v_gene: TRBV20-1; CDR3aa: CSARLAGTSGKETQYF; CDR3nt: TGCAGTGCTAGATTAGCCGGGACTAGCGGCAAAGAGACCCAGTACTTC
abundance: few; d_gene: -; j_gene: TRBJ1-5; v_gene: TRBV12-3/TRBV12-4; CDR3aa: CASSTSANQPQHF; CDR3nt: TGTGCCAGCAGTACCAGCGCTAATCAGCCCCAGCATTTT
abundance: -; d_gene: -; j_gene: TRBJ2-5; v_gene: TRBV28; CDR3aa: CASSSYHRVGETQYF; CDR3nt: TGTGCCAGCAGTTCATACCACAGGGTGGGGGAGACCCAGTACTTC
abundance: -; d_gene: -; j_gene: TRBJ2-5; v_gene: TRBV6-5; CDR3aa: CASSYSVSTQETQYF; CDR3nt: TGTGCCAGCAGTTACTCGGTGTCTACCCAAGAGACCCAGTACTTC
abundance: -; d_gene: -; j_gene: TRBJ2-1; v_gene: TRBV5-1; CDR3aa: CASSLRAETYNEQFF; CDR3nt: TGCGCCAGCAGCTTGCGTGCCGAAACCTACAATGAGCAGTTCTTC
abundance: -; d_gene: TRBD1; j_gene: TRBJ2-3; v_gene: TRBV11-2; CDR3aa: CASSLGTGHDTQYF; CDR3nt: TGTGCCAGCAGCTTAGGGACAGGGCACGATACGCAGTATTTT
abundance: -; d_gene: -; j_gene: TRBJ2-5; v_gene: TRBV7-9; CDR3aa: CASSLGGAGQQETQYF; CDR3nt: TGTGCCAGCAGCTTAGGAGGGGCGGGCCAGCAAGAGACCCAGTACTTC
abundance: -; d_gene: -; j_gene: TRBJ2-7; v_gene: TRBV6-5; CDR3aa: CASRSRTTSYEQYF; CDR3nt: TGTGCCAGTCGCAGCCGCACGACCTCCTACGAGCAGTACTTC
abundance: -; d_gene: -; j_gene: TRBJ2-6; v_gene: TRBV11-2; CDR3aa: CASSLMRSSGANVLTF; CDR3nt: TGTGCCAGCAGCTTAATGAGGTCCTCTGGGGCCAACGTCCTGACTTTC
abundance: -; d_gene: -; j_gene: TRBJ1-1; v_gene: TRBV6-6; CDR3aa: CASILVGVNTEAFF; CDR3nt: TGTGCCAGCATCCTGGTGGGGGTGAACACTGAAGCTTTCTTT
abundance: once; d_gene: -; j_gene: TRBJ2-7; v_gene: TRBV28; CDR3aa: CASSLEPGDLGEQYF; CDR3nt: TGTGCCAGCAGTTTAGAACCAGGGGATTTGGGCGAGCAGTACTTC
abundance: few; d_gene: -; j_gene: TRBJ2-1; v_gene: TRBV24-1; CDR3aa: CATSDVGTRHYNEQFF; CDR3nt: TGTGCCACCAGTGATGTGGGGACACGCCATTACAATGAGCAGTTCTTC
abundance: many; d_gene: TRBD2; j_gene: TRBJ2-5; v_gene: TRBV5-6; CDR3aa: CASSLVSGGAGETQYF; CDR3nt: TGTGCCAGCAGCTTGGTTAGCGGGGGGGCCGGAGAGACCCAGTACTTC
abundance: few; d_gene: TRBD1; j_gene: TRBJ1-2; v_gene: TRBV27; CDR3aa: CASSLIQGASGYTF; CDR3nt: TGTGCCAGCAGTTTAATACAGGGGGCGTCGGGCTACACCTTC
abundance: -; d_gene: TRBD1; j_gene: TRBJ2-7; v_gene: TRBV5-5; CDR3aa: CASSMTGTYEQYF; CDR3nt: TGTGCCAGCAGCATGACAGGGACCTACGAGCAGTACTTC
abundance: -; d_gene: TRBD1; j_gene: TRBJ2-6; v_gene: TRBV6-2/TRBV6-3; CDR3aa: CANSGTEDYVRTF; CDR3nt: TGTGCCAACTCCGGGACAGAAGACTACGTCCGGACTTTC